This T cell receptor beta chain was sequenced in a study of T cell responses to AZD1222 COVID-19 vaccine. The V end lost 8 bases, the J end lost 5 bases, and 13 bases lay between the germline ends. This CDR3 region has 13 residues. CDR1 is SGHAT, CDR2 FQNNGV, per germline. Using immunoSEQ multiplex PCR, the repertoire was profiled, and TCRdb retains in-frame clones only, with some absent. The sample includes more than 70,000 clones, 85% to 90% of them seen just once. The sequencing used peripheral blood, collected 28 days after the second AZD1222 dose. The source of this sequence is an adult who received the AZD1222 COVID-19 vaccine. The rearrangement joins TRBV11-2 to TRBJ1-5; D might be TRBD1 (5 bases). In DNA form, the CDR3 reads TGTGCCAGCTCCTGGGGGGGGGATCAGCCCCAGCATTTT. Its protein product is CASSWGGDQPQHF.